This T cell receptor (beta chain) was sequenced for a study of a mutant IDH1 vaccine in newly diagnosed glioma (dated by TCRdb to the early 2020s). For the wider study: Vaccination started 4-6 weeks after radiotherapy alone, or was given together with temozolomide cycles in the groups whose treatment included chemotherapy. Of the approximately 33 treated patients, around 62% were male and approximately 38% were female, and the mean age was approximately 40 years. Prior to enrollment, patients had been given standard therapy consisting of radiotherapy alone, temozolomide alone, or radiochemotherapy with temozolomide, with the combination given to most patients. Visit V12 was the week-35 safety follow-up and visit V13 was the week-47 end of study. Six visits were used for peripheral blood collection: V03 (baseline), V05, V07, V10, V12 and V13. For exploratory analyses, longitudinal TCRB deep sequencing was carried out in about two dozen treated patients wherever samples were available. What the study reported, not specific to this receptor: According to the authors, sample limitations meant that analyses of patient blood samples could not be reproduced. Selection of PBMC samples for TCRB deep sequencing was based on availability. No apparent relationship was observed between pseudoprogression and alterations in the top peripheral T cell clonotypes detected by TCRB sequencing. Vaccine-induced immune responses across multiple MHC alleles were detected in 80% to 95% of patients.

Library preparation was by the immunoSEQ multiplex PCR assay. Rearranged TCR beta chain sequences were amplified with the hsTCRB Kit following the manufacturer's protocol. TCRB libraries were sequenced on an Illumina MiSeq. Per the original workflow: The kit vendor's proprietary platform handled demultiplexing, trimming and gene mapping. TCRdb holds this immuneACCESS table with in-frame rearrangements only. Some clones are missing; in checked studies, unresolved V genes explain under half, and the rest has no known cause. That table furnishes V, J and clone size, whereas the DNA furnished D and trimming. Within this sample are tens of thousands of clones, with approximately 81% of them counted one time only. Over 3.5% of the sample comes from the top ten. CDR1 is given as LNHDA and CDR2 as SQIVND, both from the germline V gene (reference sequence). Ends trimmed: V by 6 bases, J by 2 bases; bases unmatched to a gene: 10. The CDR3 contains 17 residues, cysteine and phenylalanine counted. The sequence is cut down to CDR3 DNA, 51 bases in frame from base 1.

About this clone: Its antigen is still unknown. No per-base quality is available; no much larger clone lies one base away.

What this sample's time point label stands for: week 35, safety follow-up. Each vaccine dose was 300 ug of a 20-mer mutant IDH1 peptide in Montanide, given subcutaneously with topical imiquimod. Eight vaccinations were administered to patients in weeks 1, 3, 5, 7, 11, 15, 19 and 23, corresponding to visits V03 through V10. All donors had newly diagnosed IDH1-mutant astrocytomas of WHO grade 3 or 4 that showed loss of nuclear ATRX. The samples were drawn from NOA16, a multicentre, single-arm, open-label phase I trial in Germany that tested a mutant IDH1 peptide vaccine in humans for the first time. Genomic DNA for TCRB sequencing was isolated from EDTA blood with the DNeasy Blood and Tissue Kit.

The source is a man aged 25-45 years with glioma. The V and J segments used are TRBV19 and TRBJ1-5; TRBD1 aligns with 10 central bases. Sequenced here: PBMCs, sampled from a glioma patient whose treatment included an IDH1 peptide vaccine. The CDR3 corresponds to CASSPGTGEYRNQPQHF. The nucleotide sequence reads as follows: TGTGCCAGTAGCCCCGGGACAGGGGAGTATCGCAATCAGCCCCAGCATTTT.